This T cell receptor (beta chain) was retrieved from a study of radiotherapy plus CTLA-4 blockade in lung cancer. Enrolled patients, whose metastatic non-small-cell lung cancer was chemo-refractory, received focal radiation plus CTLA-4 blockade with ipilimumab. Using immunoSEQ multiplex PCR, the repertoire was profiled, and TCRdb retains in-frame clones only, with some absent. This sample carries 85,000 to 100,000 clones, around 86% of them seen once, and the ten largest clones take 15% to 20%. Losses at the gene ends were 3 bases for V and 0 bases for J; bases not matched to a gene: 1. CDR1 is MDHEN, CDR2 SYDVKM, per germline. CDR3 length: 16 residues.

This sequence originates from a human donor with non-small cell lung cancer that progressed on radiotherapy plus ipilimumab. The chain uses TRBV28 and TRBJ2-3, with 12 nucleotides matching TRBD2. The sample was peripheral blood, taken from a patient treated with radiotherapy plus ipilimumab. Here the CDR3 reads CASSFGLAGSTDTQYF. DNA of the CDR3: TGTGCCAGCAGTTTTGGACTAGCGGGGAGCACAGATACGCAGTATTTT.